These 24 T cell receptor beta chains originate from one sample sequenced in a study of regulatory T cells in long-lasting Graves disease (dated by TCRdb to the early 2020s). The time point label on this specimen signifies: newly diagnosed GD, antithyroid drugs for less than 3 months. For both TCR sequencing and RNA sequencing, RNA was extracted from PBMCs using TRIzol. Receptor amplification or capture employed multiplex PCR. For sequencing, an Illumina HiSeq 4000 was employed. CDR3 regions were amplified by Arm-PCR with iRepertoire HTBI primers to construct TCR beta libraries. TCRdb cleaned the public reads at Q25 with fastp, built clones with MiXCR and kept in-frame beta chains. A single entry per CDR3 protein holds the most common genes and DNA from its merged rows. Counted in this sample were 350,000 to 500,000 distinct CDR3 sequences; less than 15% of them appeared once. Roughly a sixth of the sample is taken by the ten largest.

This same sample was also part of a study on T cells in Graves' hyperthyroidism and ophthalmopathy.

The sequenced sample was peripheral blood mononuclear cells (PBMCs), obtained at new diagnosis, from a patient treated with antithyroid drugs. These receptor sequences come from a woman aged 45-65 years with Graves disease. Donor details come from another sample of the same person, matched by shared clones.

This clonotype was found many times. CDR3 region: CASSYSGHSYEQYF. CDR3 DNA: TGTGCCAGCAGTTACTCGGGACACTCCTACGAGCAGTACTTC. The V and J genes are TRBV6-5 and TRBJ2-7; TRBD1 might be the D (6 bases). Germline CDR1 MNHEY, CDR2 SVGAGI. Trimming pared 0 bases from V and 0 bases from J, leaving 6 bases between. The CDR3 is 14 residues long.

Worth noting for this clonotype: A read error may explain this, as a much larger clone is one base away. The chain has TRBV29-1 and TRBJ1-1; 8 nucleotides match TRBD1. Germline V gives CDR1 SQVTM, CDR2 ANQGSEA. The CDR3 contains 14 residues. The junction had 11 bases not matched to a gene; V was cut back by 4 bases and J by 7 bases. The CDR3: CSVGWDRRDIEAFF. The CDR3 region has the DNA TGCAGCGTTGGATGGGACAGGAGGGACATTGAAGCTTTCTTT.

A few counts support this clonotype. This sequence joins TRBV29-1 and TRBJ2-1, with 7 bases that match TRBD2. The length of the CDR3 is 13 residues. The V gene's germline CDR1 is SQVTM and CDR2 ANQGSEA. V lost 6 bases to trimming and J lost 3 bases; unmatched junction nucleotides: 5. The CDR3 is CSVGGGSYNEQFF. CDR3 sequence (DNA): TGCAGCGTGGGCGGCGGGAGCTACAATGAGCAGTTCTTC.

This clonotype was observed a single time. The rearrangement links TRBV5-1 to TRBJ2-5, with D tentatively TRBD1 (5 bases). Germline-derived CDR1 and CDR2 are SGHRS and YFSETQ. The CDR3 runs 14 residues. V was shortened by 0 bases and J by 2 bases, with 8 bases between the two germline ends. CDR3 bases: TGCGCCAGCAGCTTGGCCCAGGGACAAGAGACCCAGTACTTC. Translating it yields CASSLAQGQETQYF. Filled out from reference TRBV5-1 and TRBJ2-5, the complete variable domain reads KAGVTQTPRYLIKTRGQQVTLSCSPISGHRSVSWYQQTPGQGLQFLFEYFSETQRNKGNFPGRFSGRQFSNSRSEMNVSTLELGDSALYLCASSLAQGQETQYFGPGTRLLVL.

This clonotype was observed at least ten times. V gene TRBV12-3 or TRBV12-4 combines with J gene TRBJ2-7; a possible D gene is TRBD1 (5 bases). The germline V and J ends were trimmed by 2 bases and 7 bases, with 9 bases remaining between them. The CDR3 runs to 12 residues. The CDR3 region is CASSLSAGEQYF. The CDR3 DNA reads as TGTGCCAGCAGTTTATCGGCAGGGGAGCAGTACTTC.

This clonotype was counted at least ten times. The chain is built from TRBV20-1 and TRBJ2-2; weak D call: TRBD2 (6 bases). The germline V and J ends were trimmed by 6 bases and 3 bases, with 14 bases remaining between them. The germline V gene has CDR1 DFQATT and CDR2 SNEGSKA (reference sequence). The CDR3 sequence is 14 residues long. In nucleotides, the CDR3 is TGCAGTGCCATCGGGGGTCGGGACACCGGGGAGCTGTTTTTT. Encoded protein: CSAIGGRDTGELFF.

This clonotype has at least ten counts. The CDR3 DNA reads TGTGCCAGCAGTGATGCAGGGTCTGGTCAGCCCCAGCATTTT. It yields the protein CASSDAGSGQPQHF. This chain joins TRBV2 and TRBJ1-5; weak D call: TRBD1 (5 bases). Trimming shortened V by 3 bases and J by 6 bases, and 12 bases separated the two germline ends. The CDR3 totals 14 residues. CDR1 and CDR2 from the germline V gene are SNHLY and FYNNEI.

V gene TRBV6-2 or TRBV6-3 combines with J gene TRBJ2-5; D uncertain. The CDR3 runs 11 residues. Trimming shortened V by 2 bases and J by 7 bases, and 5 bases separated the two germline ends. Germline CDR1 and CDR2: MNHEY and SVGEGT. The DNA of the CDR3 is TGTGCCAGCAGTTACCTTTTGACCCAGTACTTC. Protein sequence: CASSYLLTQYF.

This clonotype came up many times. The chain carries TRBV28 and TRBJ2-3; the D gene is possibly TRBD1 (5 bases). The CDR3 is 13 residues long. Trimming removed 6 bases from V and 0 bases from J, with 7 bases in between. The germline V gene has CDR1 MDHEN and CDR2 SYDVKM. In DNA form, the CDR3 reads TGTGCCAGCAGCGACAGTAGCACAGATACGCAGTATTTT. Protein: CASSDSSTDTQYF.

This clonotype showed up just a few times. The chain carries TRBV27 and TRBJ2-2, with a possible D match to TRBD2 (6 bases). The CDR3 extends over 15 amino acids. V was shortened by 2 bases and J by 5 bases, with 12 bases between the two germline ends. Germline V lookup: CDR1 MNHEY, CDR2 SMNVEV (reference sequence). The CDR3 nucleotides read TGTGCCAGCAGTTTACGCGGGGTTGAAACCGGGGAGCTGTTTTTT. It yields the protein CASSLRGVETGELFF.

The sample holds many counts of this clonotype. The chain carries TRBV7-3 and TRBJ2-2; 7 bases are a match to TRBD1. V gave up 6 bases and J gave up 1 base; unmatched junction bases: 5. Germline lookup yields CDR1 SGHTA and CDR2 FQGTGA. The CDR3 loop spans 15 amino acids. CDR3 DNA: TGTGCCAGCAGTCGAAGACAGGGGAACACCGGGGAGCTGTTTTTT. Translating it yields CASSRRQGNTGELFF.

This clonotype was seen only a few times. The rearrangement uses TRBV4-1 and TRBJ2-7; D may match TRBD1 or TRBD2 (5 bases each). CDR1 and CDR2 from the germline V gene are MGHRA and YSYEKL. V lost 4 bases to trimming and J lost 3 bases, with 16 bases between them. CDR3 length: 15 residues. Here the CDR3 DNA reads TGCGCCAGCAGCCCCTCCTTCGGGGCCATCTACGAGCAGTACTTC. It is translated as CASSPSFGAIYEQYF.

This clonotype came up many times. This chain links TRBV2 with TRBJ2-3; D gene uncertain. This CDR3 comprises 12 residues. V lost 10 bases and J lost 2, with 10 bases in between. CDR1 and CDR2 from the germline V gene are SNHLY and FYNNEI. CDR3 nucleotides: TGTGCCAACGCAGGAGACACAGATACGCAGTATTTT. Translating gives CANAGDTDTQYF.

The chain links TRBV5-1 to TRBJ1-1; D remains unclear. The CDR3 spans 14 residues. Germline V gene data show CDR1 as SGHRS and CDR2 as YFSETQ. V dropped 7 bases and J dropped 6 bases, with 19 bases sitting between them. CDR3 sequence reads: CASSGVGLYAEAFF. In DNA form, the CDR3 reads TGCGCCAGCTCCGGAGTTGGTTTGTACGCTGAAGCTTTCTTT.

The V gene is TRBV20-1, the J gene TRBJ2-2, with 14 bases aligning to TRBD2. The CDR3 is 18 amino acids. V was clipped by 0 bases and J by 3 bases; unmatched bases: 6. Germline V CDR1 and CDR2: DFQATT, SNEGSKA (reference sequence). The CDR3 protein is CSARDVGGLAGDTGELFF. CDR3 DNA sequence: TGCAGTGCTAGAGATGTGGGGGGACTAGCGGGAGACACCGGGGAGCTGTTTTTT.

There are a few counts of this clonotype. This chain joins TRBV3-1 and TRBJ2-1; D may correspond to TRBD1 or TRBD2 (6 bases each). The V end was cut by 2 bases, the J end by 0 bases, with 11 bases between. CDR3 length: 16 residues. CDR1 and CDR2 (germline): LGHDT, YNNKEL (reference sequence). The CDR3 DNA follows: TGTGCCAGCAGCCAATACGGGGGCAGCTCCTACAATGAGCAGTTCTTC. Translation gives CASSQYGGSSYNEQFF.

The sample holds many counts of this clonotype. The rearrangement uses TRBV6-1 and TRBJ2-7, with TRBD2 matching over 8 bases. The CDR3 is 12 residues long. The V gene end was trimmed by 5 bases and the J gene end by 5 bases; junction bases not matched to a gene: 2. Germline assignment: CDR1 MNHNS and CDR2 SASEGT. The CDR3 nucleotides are TGTGCCAGCAGTAGCGGGAGCCACGAGCAGTACTTC. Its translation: CASSSGSHEQYF.

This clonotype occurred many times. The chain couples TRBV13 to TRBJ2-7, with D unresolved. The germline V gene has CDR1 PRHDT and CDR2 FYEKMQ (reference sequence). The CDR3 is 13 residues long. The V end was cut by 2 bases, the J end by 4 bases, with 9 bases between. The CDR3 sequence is CASSLQAVYEQYF. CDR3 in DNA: TGTGCCAGCAGCTTACAGGCAGTGTACGAGCAGTACTTC.

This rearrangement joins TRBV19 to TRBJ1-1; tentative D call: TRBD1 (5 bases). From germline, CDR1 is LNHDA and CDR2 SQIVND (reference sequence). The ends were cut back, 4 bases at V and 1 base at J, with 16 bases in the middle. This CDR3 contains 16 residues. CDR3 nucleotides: TGTGCCAGTAGTACCATCAGCCTTGGGACGAACACTGAAGCTTTCTTT. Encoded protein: CASSTISLGTNTEAFF. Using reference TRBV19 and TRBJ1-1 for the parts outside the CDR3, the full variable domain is DGGITQSPKYLFRKEGQNVTLSCEQNLNHDAMYWYRQDPGQGLRLIYYSQIVNDFQKGDIAEGYSVSREKKESFPLTVTSAQKNPTAFYLCASSTISLGTNTEAFFGQGTRLTVV.

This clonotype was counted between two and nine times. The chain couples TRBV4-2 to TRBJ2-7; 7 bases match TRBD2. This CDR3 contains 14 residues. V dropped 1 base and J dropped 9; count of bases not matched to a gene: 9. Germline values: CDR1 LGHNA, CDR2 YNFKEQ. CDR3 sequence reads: CASSQGGREDVQYF. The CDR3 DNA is TGTGCCAGCAGCCAAGGTGGTCGGGAGGATGTGCAGTACTTC.

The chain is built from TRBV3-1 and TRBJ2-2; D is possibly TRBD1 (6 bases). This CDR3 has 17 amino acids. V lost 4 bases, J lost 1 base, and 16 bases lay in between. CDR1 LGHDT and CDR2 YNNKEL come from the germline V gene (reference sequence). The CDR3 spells CASSPSRGQLNTGELFF. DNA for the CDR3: TGTGCCAGCAGCCCCTCCCGTGGACAGTTGAACACCGGGGAGCTGTTTTTT. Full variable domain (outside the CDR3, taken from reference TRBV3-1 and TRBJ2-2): DTAVSQTPKYLVTQMGNDKSIKCEQNLGHDTMYWYKQDSKKFLKIMFSYNNKELIINETVPNRFSPKSPDKAHLNLHINSLELGDSAVYFCASSPSRGQLNTGELFFGEGSRLTVL.

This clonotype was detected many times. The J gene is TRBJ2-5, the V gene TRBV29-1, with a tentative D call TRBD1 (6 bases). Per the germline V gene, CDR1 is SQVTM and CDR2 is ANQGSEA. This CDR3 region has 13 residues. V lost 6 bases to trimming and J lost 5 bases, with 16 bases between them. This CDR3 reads CSVAQGPRETQYF. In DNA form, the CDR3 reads TGCAGCGTGGCACAGGGCCCCCGGGAGACCCAGTACTTC.

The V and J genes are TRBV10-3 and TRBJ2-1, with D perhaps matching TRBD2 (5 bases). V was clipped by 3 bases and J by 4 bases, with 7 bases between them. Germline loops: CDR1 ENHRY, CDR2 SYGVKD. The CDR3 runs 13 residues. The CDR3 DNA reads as TGTGCCATCAGTGACGGGGTATACAATGAGCAGTTCTTC. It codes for CAISDGVYNEQFF.

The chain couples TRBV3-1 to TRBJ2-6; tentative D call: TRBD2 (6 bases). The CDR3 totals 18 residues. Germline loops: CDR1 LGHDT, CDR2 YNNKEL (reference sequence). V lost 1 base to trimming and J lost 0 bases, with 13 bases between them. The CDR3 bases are TGTGCCAGCAGCCAAGGCCCGGGGGTAAGCTCTGGGGCCAACGTCCTGACTTTC. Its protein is CASSQGPGVSSGANVLTF.